This TCR beta chain was found in a study of OX40 agonist ivuxolimab in advanced cancers. General observations from the study: Average numbers of expanded clones were greater in CD8+ T cells than in CD4+. Certain nonresponders additionally had low normalized T-cell clonal expansion.

CDR1 and CDR2 (germline): GTSNPN, SVGIG (reference sequence). V lost 1 base to trimming and J lost 6 bases, with 6 bases between them. The CDR3 totals 11 residues. TCRdb keeps only in-frame clones here, not all; method: immunoSEQ multiplex PCR. The repertoire holds tens of thousands of clones, with around 88% as singletons. Notes on this clone: Its target is unknown.

Sequencing was performed on CD4+ or CD8+ T cells sorted from blood, taken in a trial of the OX40 agonist ivuxolimab. The TCR originated in an adult with an advanced solid tumor such as melanoma, head and neck, liver or kidney cancer. The chain links TRBV30 to TRBJ1-2, with D unresolved. As DNA, the CDR3 is TGTGCCTGGAGTGCGGGCCATGGCTACACCTTC. It codes for CAWSAGHGYTF.